Each of the 9 T cell receptor beta chains below was sequenced from the same sample in a study of early T cells in non-severe SARS-CoV-2 infection. TCRdb re-called the 5' RACE reads through MiXCR, storing one row per CDR3 protein. The table shows about 82,000 distinct CDR3 sequences, with less than 15% occurring only once. The sequenced sample consisted of whole blood. These TCRs come from an adult who was a healthcare worker with PCR-confirmed SARS-CoV-2 infection or an uninfected control (not recorded which).

This clonotype has just a few counts. The chain carries TRBV12-3 or TRBV12-4 and TRBJ2-1; D possibly matches TRBD1 or TRBD2 (5 bases each). V was shortened by 10 bases and J by 0 bases, with 16 bases between the two germline ends. The CDR3 spans 15 residues. CDR3 sequence: CATKPGRSSYNEQFF. In nucleotides, the CDR3 is TGTGCCACCAAACCGGGACGGAGCTCCTACAATGAGCAGTTCTTC.

The sample holds many counts of this clonotype. The rearrangement joins TRBV7-8 to TRBJ1-1; D remains unclear. The V and J ends lost 1 base and 8 bases respectively, with 8 bases between them. CDR1 is SGHVS and CDR2 is FQNEAQ in the germline V gene. The CDR3 length is 12 residues. The CDR3 region is CASSLDYLEAFF. CDR3 nucleotide sequence: TGTGCCAGCAGCTTAGACTACCTCGAAGCTTTCTTT.

The gene calls are TRBV11-2 and TRBJ2-1, with 7 positions matching TRBD1. Germline trimming cut 5 bases from V and 12 bases from J; bases unmatched to any gene: 13. Per germline, CDR1 SGHAT and CDR2 FQNNGV. CDR3 length equals 14 residues. This CDR3 reads CASSQGEIRGRQFF. The DNA of the CDR3 is TGTGCCAGCAGCCAAGGCGAGATCAGGGGGAGGCAGTTCTTC.

This clonotype has only a few counts. The chain uses TRBV27 and TRBJ2-2, with TRBD1 as a possible D gene (5 bases). V shed 3 bases and J shed 7 bases, with 6 bases lying between them. The germline V gene has CDR1 MNHEY and CDR2 SMNVEV (reference sequence). The CDR3 totals 12 residues. This chain's CDR3 is CASSLQGGELFF. DNA of the CDR3: TGTGCCAGCAGTTTGCAGGGCGGGGAGCTGTTTTTT.

The V and J genes are TRBV29-1 and TRBJ2-3, with 14 positions matching TRBD2. CDR1 is SQVTM and CDR2 is ANQGSEA in the germline V gene. The CDR3 has 15 residues. The junction had 7 bases not matched to a gene; V was cut back by 8 bases and J by 3 bases. Written as DNA, the CDR3 is TGCAGCACCCTAGGACTAGCGGGAGGTACAGATACGCAGTATTTT. Translating it yields CSTLGLAGGTDTQYF.

This clonotype was detected ten times or more. The rearrangement links TRBV7-6 to TRBJ1-1; unclear D gene. V lost 1 base and J lost 0, with 6 bases in between. The CDR3 has 14 amino acids. Germline lookup yields CDR1 SGHVS and CDR2 FNYEAQ. The CDR3 protein is CASSLGGLNTEAFF. In DNA, the CDR3 is TGTGCCAGCAGCTTAGGAGGGCTGAACACTGAAGCTTTCTTT. The variable domain in full, with the rest retrieved from reference TRBV7-6 and TRBJ1-1, is GAGVSQSPRYKVTKRGQDVALRCDPISGHVSLYWYRQALGQGPEFLTYFNYEAQQDKSGLPNDRFSAERPEGSISTLTIQRTEQRDSAMYRCASSLGGLNTEAFFGQGTRLTVV.

This clonotype was picked up a small number of times. The V and J genes are TRBV7-9 and TRBJ2-3; TRBD1 agrees at 8 bases. This CDR3 contains 15 residues. Trimming removed 1 base from V and 3 bases from J; junction bases left unmatched: 3. The germline V gene has CDR1 SEHNR and CDR2 FQNEAQ (reference sequence). The CDR3 region is CASSLGDRITDTQYF. The CDR3 DNA sequence: TGTGCCAGCAGCTTAGGGGACAGGATTACAGATACGCAGTATTTT.

This clonotype was detected many times. The J gene is TRBJ1-1, the V gene TRBV5-1, with D possibly matching TRBD1 (6 bases). Germline CDR1 is SGHRS and CDR2 is YFSETQ. V was cut by 0 bases and J by 2 bases, with 14 bases left in between. This CDR3 comprises 16 residues. The CDR3 bases are TGCGCCAGCAGCTTGGATCTGGGGACACTTAACACTGAAGCTTTCTTT. Protein sequence: CASSLDLGTLNTEAFF. Based on the CDR3 plus reference TRBV5-1 and TRBJ1-1, the full variable domain is KAGVTQTPRYLIKTRGQQVTLSCSPISGHRSVSWYQQTPGQGLQFLFEYFSETQRNKGNFPGRFSGRQFSNSRSEMNVSTLELGDSALYLCASSLDLGTLNTEAFFGQGTRLTVV.

In its sample, this clonotype was seen many times. Here the CDR3 reads CSARTRDRAYEQYF. CDR3 sequence (DNA): TGCAGTGCCCGTACCCGGGACAGGGCCTACGAGCAGTACTTC. The chain carries TRBV20-1 and TRBJ2-7; 9 nucleotides match TRBD1. Germline CDR1 and CDR2: DFQATT and SNEGSKA (reference sequence). J was trimmed by 2 bases and V by 6 bases; bases with no gene match: 8. This CDR3 has 14 amino acids.